Shown below are 10 T cell receptor beta chains from a single sample sequenced in a study of OX40 agonist ivuxolimab in advanced cancers. The assay was immunoSEQ multiplex PCR, and TCRdb's table has in-frame clones only and misses some. The profile shows fewer than 65,000 clones, roughly 90% of them singletons. This sample comprised CD4+ or CD8+ T cells sorted from blood, obtained in a trial of the OX40 agonist ivuxolimab. The receptors were sampled from an adult with an advanced solid tumor such as melanoma, head and neck, liver or kidney cancer.

This clone has a single count. The rearrangement uses TRBV6-5 and TRBJ1-1, with TRBD1 matching 7 bases. Germline trimming cut 5 bases from V and 5 bases from J; bases unmatched to any gene: 11. There are 15 residues in the CDR3. Germline assignment: CDR1 MNHEY and CDR2 SVGAGI. The DNA for the CDR3 is TGTGCCAGCAGTATCACAGGGGCCACGGGGACTGAAGCTTTCTTT. This sequence encodes CASSITGATGTEAFF.

J is TRBJ2-7 and V is TRBV5-1; 8 nucleotides align to TRBD1. Germline V gives CDR1 SGHRS, CDR2 YFSETQ. V shed 2 bases, J shed 6 bases, and the junction held 16 bases outside the gene matches. This CDR3 is built from 17 residues. CDR3: CASSLDRPRTGTGEQYF. In nucleotides, the CDR3 is TGCGCCAGCAGCTTAGATCGTCCTAGGACAGGGACTGGCGAGCAGTACTTC.

Only one count was recorded for this clone. This chain uses TRBV14 with TRBJ2-1, with D maybe TRBD2 (5 bases). This CDR3 region has 17 residues. Germline V gives CDR1 SGHDN, CDR2 FVKESK. The ends were cut back, 3 bases at V and 9 bases at J, with 24 bases in the middle. CDR3 region: CASSQLGNGISSGEQFF. The DNA for the CDR3 is TGTGCCAGCAGCCAGCTGGGAAACGGGATCTCGTCGGGTGAGCAGTTCTTC.

This clone was seen only a few times. This chain uses TRBV14 with TRBJ2-3; a weak D match, TRBD1 (5 bases). Germline CDR1 reads SGHDN; CDR2 reads FVKESK. The length of the CDR3 is 14 residues. V lost 4 bases and J 1 base, leaving 9 bases between the germline ends. The CDR3 loop reads CASSLQAGTDTQYF. For the CDR3, the DNA is TGTGCCAGCAGCCTACAGGCAGGCACAGATACGCAGTATTTT.

This sequence joins TRBV11-2 and TRBJ2-5; D is undetermined. Germline CDR1 is SGHAT and CDR2 is FQNNGV. The V end was cut by 1 base, the J end by 4 bases, with 13 bases between. This CDR3 spans 15 amino acids. CDR3 DNA: TGTGCCAGCAGCTTAGTTGTGGGGTACGGAGAGACCCAGTACTTC. This encodes CASSLVVGYGETQYF.

The chain carries TRBV5-1 and TRBJ2-3, with 9 bases fitting TRBD2. The germline V gene encodes CDR1 SGHRS and CDR2 YFSETQ. J was trimmed by 1 base and V by 6 bases; bases with no gene match: 3. There are 14 residues in the CDR3. CDR3 DNA sequence: TGCGCCAGCAAGGCTAGCGGGGGCACAGATACGCAGTATTTT. It yields the protein CASKASGGTDTQYF.

The chain carries TRBV2 and TRBJ2-7, with TRBD2 matching 9 bases. Trimming at V came to 1 base and at J to 2 bases, leaving 3 bases not matched to a gene. CDR3 size: 15 residues. The germline V gene has CDR1 SNHLY and CDR2 FYNNEI. CDR3 in DNA: TGTGCCAGCAGTGAAGAGGCGGGAGGGCCCTACGAGCAGTACTTC. Translated, it gives CASSEEAGGPYEQYF.

The chain carries TRBV9 and TRBJ1-3, with D uncertain. Germline V CDR1 and CDR2: SGDLS, YYNGEE. V was cut by 3 bases and J by 0 bases, with 4 bases left in between. The CDR3 runs 13 residues. The CDR3 coding sequence is TGTGCCAGCAGCGGGGCCTCTGGAAACACCATATATTTT. Amino acid sequence: CASSGASGNTIYF.

The gene calls are TRBV20-1 and TRBJ1-2; D might be TRBD1 (6 bases). The CDR3 is made up of 11 amino acids. CDR1 DFQATT and CDR2 SNEGSKA come from the germline V gene (reference sequence). The V and J ends lost 6 bases and 8 bases respectively, with 13 bases between them. In DNA, the CDR3 is TGCAGTGCGCACAGGGTGGCGGGCTACACCTTC. It specifies CSAHRVAGYTF.

The chain uses TRBV15 and TRBJ1-5, with D hard to call. Germline V gene lookup returns CDR1 LNHNV and CDR2 YYDKDF (reference sequence). There are 12 residues in the CDR3. Trimming took 0 bases from V and 10 from J, leaving 7 bases between them. CDR3 sequence (DNA): TGTGCCACCAGCAGAGATCGGTTCCCCCAGCATTTT. Protein product: CATSRDRFPQHF.